This T cell receptor beta chain is from a study of control samples from healthy donors and cancer patients. Libraries were prepared by immunoSEQ multiplex PCR; TCRdb keeps only in-frame clonotypes and omits some of them. The table has about 54,000 clones, 95% to 96% seen once. V gave up 1 base and J gave up 6 bases, with 7 bases separating them. Per germline, CDR1 MNHEY and CDR2 SVGAGI. The CDR3 extends over 13 amino acids. The V call is TRBV6-5, the J call TRBJ1-5, with D uncertain. Specimen: blood. The clonotype comes from a woman aged 25-40 years in good health. CDR3 DNA: TGTGCCAGCAGTTACTACCCTAGTCAGCCCCAGCATTTT. It yields the protein CASSYYPSQPQHF.